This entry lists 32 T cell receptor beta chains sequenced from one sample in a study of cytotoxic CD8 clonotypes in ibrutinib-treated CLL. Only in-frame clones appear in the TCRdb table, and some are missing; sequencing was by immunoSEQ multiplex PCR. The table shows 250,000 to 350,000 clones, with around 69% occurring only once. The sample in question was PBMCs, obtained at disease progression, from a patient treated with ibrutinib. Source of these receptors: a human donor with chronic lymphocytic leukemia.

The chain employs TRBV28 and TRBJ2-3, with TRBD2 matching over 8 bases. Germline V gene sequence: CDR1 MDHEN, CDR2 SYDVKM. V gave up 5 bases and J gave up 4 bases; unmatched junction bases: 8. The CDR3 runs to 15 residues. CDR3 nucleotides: TGTGCCAGCAGTCTGGGACTAGGAGGCCCAGATACGCAGTATTTT. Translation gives CASSLGLGGPDTQYF. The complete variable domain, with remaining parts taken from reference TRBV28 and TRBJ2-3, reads DVKVTQSSRYLVKRTGEKVFLECVQDMDHENMFWYRQDPGLGLRLIYFSYDVKMKEKGDIPEGYSVSREKKERFSLILESASTNQTSMYLCASSLGLGGPDTQYFGPGTRLTVL.

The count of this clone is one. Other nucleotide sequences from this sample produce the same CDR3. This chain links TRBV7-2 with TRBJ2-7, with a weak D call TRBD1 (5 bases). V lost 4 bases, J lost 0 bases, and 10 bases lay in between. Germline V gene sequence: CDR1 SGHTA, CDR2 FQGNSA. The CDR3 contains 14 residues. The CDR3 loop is CASSWTRSSYEQYF. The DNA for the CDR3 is TGTGCCAGCAGCTGGACACGAAGCTCCTACGAGCAGTACTTC.

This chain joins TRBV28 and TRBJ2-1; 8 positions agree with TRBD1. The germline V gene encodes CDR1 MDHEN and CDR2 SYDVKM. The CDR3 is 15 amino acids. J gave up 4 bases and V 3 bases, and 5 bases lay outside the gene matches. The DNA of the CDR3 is TGTGCCAGCAGTTTCGGCGACAGGGGATACAATGAGCAGTTCTTC. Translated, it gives CASSFGDRGYNEQFF.

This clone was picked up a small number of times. In DNA, the CDR3 is TGTGCCAGCAGCTTAGGACTCCGCGAGCAGTACTTC. Its protein is CASSLGLREQYF. This chain joins TRBV7-9 and TRBJ2-7; D is unclear. In germline, CDR1 is SEHNR, CDR2 FQNEAQ (reference sequence). Trimming left V 1 base short and J 6 bases short, with 7 bases between. This CDR3 spans 12 amino acids.

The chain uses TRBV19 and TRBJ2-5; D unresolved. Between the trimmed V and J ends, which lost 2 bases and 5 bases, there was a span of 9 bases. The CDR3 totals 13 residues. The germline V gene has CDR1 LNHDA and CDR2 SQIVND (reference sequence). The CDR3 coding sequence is TGTGCCAGTAGTATACAGCCTAGGGAGACCCAGTACTTC. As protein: CASSIQPRETQYF.

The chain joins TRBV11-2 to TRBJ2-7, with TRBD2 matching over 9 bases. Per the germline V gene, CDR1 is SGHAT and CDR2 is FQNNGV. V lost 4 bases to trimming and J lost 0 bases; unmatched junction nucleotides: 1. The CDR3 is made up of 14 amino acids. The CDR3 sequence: CASSSSGNSYEQYF. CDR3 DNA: TGTGCCAGCAGCTCTAGCGGGAACTCCTACGAGCAGTACTTC.

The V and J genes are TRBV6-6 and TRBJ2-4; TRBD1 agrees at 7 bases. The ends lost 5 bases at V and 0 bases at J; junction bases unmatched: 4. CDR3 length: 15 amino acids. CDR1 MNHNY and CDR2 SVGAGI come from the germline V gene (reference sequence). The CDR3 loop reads CASSPQGLAKNIQYF. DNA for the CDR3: TGTGCCAGCAGTCCACAGGGGCTAGCCAAAAACATTCAGTACTTC.

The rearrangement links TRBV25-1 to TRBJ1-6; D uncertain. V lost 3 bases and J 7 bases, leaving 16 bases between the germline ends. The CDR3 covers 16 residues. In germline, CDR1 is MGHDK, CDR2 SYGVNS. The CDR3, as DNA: TGTGCCAGCAGTGATCCTCGGGCAGGTCAAAATTCACCCCTCCACTTT. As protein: CASSDPRAGQNSPLHF.

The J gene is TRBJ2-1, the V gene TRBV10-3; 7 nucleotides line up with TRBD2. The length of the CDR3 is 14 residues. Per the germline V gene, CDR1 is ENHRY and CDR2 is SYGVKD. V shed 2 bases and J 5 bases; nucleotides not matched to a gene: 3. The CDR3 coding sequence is TGTGCCATCAGTGAGAGCGGGGCCGACAATGAGCAGTTCTTC. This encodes CAISESGADNEQFF.

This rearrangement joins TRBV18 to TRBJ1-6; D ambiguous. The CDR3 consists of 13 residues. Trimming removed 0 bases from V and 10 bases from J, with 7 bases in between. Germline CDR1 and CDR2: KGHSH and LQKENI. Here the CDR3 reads CASSPPLRSPLHF. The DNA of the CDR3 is TGTGCCAGCTCACCACCGTTGAGGTCACCCCTCCACTTT.

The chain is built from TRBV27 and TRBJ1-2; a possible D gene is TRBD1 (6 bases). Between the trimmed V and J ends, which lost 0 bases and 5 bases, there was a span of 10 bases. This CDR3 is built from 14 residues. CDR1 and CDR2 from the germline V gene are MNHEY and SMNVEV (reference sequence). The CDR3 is CASSLSQGYYGYTF. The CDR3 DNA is TGTGCCAGCAGTTTATCACAGGGCTATTATGGCTACACCTTC.

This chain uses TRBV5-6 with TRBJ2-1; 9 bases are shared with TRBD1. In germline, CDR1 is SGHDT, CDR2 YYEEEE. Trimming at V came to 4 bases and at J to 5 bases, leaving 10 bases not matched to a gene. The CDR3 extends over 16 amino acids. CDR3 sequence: CASSPRYRGLNNEQFF. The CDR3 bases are TGTGCCAGCAGCCCTCGGTACAGGGGGCTCAACAATGAGCAGTTCTTC.

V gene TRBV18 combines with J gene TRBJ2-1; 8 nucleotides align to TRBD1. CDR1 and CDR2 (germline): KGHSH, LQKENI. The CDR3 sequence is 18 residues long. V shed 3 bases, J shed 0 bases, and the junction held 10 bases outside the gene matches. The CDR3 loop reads CASSPWDRQPTSYNEQFF. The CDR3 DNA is TGTGCCAGCTCACCTTGGGACAGGCAGCCAACCTCCTACAATGAGCAGTTCTTC.

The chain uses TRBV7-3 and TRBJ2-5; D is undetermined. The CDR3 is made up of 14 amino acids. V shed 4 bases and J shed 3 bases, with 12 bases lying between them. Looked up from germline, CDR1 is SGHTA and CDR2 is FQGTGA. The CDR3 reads CASSSARFEETQYF. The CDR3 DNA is TGTGCCAGCAGCTCGGCCCGGTTCGAAGAGACCCAGTACTTC.

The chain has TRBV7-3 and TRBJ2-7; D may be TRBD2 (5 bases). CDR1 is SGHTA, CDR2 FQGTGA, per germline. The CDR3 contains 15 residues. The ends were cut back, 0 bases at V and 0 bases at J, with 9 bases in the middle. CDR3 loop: CASSLTAGHSYEQYF. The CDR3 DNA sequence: TGTGCCAGCAGCTTAACTGCGGGCCACTCCTACGAGCAGTACTTC.

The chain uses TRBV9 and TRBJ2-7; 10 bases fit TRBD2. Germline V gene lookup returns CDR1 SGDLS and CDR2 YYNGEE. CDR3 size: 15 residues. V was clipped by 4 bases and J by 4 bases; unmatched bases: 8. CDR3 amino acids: CASSPQAGGPYEQYF. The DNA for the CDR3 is TGTGCCAGCAGCCCACAAGCGGGAGGGCCTTACGAGCAGTACTTC.

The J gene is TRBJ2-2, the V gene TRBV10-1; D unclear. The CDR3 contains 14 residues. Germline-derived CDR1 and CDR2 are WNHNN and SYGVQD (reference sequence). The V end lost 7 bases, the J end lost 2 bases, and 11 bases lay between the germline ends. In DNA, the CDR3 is TGCGCCAGCAAGGCCAGAGCCAACACCGGGGAGCTGTTTTTT. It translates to CASKARANTGELFF.

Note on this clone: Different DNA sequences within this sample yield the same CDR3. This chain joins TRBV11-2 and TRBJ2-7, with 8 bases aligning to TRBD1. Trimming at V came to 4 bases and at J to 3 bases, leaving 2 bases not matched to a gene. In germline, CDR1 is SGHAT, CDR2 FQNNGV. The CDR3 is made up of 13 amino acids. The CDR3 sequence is CASSSTGGYEQYF. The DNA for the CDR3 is TGTGCCAGCAGCTCAACAGGGGGCTACGAGCAGTACTTC.

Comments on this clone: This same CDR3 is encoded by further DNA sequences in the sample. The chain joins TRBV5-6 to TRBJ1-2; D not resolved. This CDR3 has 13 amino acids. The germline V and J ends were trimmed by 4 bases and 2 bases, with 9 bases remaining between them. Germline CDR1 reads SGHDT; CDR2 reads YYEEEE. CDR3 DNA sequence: TGTGCCAGCAGCCTCGGCCCGAACTATGGCTACACCTTC. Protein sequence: CASSLGPNYGYTF. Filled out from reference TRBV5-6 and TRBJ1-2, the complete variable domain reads DAGVTQSPTHLIKTRGQQVTLRCSPKSGHDTVSWYQQALGQGPQFIFQYYEEEERQRGNFPDRFSGHQFPNYSSELNVNALLLGDSALYLCASSLGPNYGYTFGSGTRLTVV.

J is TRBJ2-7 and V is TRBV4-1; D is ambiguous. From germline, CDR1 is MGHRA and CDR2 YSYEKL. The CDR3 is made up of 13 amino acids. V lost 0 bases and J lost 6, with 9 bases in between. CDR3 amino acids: CASSQDFGSEQYF. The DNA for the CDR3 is TGCGCCAGCAGCCAAGATTTTGGCTCCGAGCAGTACTTC.

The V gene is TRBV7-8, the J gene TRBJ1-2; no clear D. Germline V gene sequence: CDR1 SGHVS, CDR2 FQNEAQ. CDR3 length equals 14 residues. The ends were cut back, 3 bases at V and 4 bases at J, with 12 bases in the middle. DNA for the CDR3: TGTGCCAGCAGCTTTCAGGAAGGGTCCTATGGCTACACCTTC. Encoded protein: CASSFQEGSYGYTF.

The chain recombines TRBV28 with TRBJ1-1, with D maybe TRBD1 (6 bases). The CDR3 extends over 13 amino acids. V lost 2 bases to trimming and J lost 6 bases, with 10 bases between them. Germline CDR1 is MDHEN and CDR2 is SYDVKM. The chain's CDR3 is CASSLTGRAEAFF. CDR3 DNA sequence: TGTGCCAGCAGTTTAACAGGGCGGGCTGAAGCTTTCTTT.

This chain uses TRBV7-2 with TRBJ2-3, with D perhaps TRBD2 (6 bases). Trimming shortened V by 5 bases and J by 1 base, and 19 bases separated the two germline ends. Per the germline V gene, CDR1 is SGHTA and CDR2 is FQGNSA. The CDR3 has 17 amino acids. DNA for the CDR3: TGTGCCAGCAGCCCCGGGGGTAGCAGGACGGGCACAGATACGCAGTATTTT. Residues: CASSPGGSRTGTDTQYF. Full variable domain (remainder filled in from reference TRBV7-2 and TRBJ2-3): GAGVSQSPSNKVTEKGKDVELRCDPISGHTALYWYRQSLGQGLEFLIYFQGNSAPDKSGLPSDRFSAERTGGSVSTLTIQRTQQEDSAVYLCASSPGGSRTGTDTQYFGPGTRLTVL.

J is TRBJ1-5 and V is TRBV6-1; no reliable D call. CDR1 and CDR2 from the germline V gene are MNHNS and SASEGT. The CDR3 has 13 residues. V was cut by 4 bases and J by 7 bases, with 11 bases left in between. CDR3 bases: TGTGCCAGCAGTGGGGGAGGGTGGCAGCCCCAGCATTTT. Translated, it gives CASSGGGWQPQHF.

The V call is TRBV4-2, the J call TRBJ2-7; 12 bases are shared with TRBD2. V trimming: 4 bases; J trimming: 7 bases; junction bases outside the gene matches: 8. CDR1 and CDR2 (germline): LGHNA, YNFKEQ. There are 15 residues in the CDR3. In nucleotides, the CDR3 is TGTGCCAGCAGCCTAGGGACTAGCGGGTCCTGGGAGCAGTACTTC. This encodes CASSLGTSGSWEQYF.

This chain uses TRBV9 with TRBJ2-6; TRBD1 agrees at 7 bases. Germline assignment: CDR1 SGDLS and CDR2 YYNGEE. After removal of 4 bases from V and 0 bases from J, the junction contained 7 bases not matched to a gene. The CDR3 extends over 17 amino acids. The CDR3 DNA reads TGTGCCAGCAGCCCCAGGGACAGCTTCTCTGGGGCCAACGTCCTGACTTTC. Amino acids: CASSPRDSFSGANVLTF.

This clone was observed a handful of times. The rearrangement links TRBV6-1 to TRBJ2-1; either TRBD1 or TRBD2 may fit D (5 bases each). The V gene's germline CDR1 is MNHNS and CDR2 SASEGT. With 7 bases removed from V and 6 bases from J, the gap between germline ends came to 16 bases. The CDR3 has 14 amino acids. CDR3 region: CASTLLGAGNEQFF. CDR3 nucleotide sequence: TGTGCCAGCACCCTACTAGGGGCGGGCAATGAGCAGTTCTTC.

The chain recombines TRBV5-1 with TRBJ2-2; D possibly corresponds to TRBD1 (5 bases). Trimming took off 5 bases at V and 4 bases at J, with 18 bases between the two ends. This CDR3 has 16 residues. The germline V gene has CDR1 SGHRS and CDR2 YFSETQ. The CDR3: CASRPSPGSSTGELFF. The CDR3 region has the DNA TGCGCCAGCAGACCGAGCCCAGGGTCGAGCACCGGGGAGCTGTTTTTT.

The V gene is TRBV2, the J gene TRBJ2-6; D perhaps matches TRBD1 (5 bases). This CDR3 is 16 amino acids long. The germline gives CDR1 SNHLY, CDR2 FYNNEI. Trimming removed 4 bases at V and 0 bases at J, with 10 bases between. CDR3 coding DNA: TGTGCCAGCAGTGGTGACAGCCACTCTGGGGCCAACGTCCTGACTTTC. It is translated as CASSGDSHSGANVLTF.

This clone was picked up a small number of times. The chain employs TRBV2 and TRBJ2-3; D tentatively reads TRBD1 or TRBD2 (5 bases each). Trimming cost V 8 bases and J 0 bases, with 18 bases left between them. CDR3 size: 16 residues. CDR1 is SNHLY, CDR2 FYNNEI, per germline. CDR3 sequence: CASLPGAETSTDTQYF. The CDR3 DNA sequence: TGTGCCAGCCTACCCGGGGCCGAGACCAGCACAGATACGCAGTATTTT.

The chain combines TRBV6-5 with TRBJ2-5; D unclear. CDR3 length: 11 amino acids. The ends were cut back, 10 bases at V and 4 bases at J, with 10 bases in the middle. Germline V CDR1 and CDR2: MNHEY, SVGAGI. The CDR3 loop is CATRYVETQYF. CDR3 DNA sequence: TGTGCCACGAGATATGTAGAGACCCAGTACTTC.

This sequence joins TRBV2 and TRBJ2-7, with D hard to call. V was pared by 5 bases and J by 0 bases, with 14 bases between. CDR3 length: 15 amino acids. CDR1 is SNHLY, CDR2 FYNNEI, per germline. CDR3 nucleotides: TGTGCCAGCAGTCGCCGGGCCCTTACCTCCTACGAGCAGTACTTC. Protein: CASSRRALTSYEQYF.